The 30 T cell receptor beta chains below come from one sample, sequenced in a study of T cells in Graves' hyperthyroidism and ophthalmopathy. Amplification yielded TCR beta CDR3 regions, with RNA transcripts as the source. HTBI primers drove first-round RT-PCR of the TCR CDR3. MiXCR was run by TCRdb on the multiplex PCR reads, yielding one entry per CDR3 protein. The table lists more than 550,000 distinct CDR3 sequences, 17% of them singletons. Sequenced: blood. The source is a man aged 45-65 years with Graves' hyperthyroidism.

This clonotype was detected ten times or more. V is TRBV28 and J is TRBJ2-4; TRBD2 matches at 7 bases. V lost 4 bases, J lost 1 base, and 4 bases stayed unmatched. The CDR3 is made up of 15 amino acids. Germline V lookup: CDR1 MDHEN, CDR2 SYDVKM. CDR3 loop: CASSSAGGAKNIQYF. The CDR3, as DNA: TGTGCCAGCAGTTCCGCCGGGGGGGCCAAAAACATTCAGTACTTC. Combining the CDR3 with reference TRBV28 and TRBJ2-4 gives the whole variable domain DVKVTQSSRYLVKRTGEKVFLECVQDMDHENMFWYRQDPGLGLRLIYFSYDVKMKEKGDIPEGYSVSREKKERFSLILESASTNQTSMYLCASSSAGGAKNIQYFGAGTRLSVL.

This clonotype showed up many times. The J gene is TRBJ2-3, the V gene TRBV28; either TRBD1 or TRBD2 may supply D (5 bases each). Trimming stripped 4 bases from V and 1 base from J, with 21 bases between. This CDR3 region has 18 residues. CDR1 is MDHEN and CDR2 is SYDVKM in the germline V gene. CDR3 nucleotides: TGTGCCAGCAGTTCCCTAGATGGGGGTCCCCTAGGCACAGATACGCAGTATTTT. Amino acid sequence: CASSSLDGGPLGTDTQYF.

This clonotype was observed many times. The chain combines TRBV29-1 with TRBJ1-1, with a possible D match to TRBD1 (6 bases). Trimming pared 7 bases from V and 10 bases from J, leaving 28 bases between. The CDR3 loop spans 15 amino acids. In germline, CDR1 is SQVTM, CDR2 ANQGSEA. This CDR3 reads CSALVRGGEGVGAFF. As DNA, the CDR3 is TGCAGCGCTCTGGTGAGAGGGGGTGAGGGCGTTGGAGCTTTCTTT.

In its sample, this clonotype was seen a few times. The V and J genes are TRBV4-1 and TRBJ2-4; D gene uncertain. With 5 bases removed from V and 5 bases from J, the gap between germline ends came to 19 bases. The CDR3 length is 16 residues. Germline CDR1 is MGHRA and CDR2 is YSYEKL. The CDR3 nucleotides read TGCGCCAGCAGCGAAGCTCACGTCAAAACGGAAAACATTCAGTACTTC. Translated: CASSEAHVKTENIQYF.

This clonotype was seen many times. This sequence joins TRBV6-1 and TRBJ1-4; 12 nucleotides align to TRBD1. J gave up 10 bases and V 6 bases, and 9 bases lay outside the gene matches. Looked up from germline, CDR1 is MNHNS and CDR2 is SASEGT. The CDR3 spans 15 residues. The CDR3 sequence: CASRKPGTGGPKLFF. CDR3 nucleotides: TGTGCCAGCAGGAAACCCGGGACAGGGGGCCCAAAACTGTTTTTT.

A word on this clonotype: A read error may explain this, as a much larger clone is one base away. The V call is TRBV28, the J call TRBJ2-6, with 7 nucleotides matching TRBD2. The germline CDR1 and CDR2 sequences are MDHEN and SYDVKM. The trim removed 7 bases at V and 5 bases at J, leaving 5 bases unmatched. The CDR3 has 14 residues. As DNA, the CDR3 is TGTGCCAGCACCCCCGGGGGGTGGGCCAACGTCCTGACTTTC. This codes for CASTPGGWANVLTF.

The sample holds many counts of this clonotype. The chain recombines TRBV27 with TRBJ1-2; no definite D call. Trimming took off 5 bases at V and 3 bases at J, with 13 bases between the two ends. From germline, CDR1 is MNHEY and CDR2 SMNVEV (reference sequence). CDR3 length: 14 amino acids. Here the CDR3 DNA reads TGTGCCAGCAGTCCTACTAGGGAGGACTATGGCTACACCTTC. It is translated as CASSPTREDYGYTF.

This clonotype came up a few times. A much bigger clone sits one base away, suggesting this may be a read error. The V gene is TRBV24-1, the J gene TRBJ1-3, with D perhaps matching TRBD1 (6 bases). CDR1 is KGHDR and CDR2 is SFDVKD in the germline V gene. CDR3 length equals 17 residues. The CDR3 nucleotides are TGTGCCACCCCGAGAGGCTCGGACAGTCACTCTAGAAACACCATATATTTT. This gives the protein CATPRGSDSHSRNTIYF.

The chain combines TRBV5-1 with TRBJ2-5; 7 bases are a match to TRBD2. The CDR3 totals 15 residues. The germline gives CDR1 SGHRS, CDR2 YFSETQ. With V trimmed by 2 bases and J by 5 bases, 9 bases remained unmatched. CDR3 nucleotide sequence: TGCGCCAGCAGCTTCGAGCGGGGAGCGATGGAGACCCAGTACTTC. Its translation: CASSFERGAMETQYF. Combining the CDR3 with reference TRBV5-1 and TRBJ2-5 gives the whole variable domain KAGVTQTPRYLIKTRGQQVTLSCSPISGHRSVSWYQQTPGQGLQFLFEYFSETQRNKGNFPGRFSGRQFSNSRSEMNVSTLELGDSALYLCASSFERGAMETQYFGPGTRLLVL.

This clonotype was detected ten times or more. Here the CDR3 reads CASSSGQDYQPQHF. DNA of the CDR3: TGTGCCAGCAGTTCCGGACAGGATTATCAGCCCCAGCATTTT. The chain carries TRBV12-3 or TRBV12-4 and TRBJ1-5; 7 bases are shared with TRBD1. V trimming: 4 bases; J trimming: 5 bases; junction bases outside the gene matches: 5. The CDR3 covers 14 residues.

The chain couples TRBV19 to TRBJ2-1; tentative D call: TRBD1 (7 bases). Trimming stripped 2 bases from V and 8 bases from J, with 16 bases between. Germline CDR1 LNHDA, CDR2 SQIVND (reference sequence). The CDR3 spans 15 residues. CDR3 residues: CASSIKWRDRDEQFF. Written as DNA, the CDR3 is TGTGCCAGTAGTATAAAGTGGCGGGACAGAGATGAGCAGTTCTTC.

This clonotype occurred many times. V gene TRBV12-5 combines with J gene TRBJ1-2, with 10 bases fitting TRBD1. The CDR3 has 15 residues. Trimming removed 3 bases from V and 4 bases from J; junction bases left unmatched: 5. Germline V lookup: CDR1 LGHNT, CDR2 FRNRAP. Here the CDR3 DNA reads TGTGCTAGTGGTTTAGACAGGGGGCTGATCTATGGCTACACCTTC. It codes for CASGLDRGLIYGYTF.

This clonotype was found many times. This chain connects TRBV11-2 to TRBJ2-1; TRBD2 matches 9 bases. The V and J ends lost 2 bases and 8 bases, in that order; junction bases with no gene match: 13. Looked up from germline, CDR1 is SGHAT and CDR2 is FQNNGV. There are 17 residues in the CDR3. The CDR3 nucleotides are TGTGCCAGCAGCTTATCCGGCGGGAGGGCCTGGGGCGATGAGCAGTTCTTC. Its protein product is CASSLSGGRAWGDEQFF.

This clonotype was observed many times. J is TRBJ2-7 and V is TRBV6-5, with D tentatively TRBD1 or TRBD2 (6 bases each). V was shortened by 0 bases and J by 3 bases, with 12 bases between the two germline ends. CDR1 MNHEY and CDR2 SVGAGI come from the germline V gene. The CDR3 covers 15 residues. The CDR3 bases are TGTGCCAGCAGTTACTCCGAGAGGGGGGTCTACGAGCAGTACTTC. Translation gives CASSYSERGVYEQYF.

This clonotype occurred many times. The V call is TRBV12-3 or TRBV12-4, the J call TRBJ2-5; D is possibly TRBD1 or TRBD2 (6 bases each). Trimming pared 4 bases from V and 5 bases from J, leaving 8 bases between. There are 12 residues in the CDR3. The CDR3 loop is CASSWGAETQYF. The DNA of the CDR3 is TGTGCCAGCAGTTGGGGGGCGGAGACCCAGTACTTC.

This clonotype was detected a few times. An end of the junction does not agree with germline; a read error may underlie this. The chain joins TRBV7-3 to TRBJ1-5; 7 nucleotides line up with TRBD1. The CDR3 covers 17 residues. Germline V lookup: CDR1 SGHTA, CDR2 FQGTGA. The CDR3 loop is CASNLEETGCPTQPQHF. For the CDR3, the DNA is TGTGCCAGCAACTTAGAGGAGACAGGGTGTCCTACTCAGCCCCAGCATTTT.

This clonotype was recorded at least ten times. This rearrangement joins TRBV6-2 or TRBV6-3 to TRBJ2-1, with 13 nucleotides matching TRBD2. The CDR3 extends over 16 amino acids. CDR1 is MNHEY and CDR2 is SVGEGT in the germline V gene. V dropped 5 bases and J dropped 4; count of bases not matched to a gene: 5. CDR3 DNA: TGTGCCAGCAGTCCGGGACTAGCGGGAAGGTACAATGAGCAGTTCTTC. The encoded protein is CASSPGLAGRYNEQFF.

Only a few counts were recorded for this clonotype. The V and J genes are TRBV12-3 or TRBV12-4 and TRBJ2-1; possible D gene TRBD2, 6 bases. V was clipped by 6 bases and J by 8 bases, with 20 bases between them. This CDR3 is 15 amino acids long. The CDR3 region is CASSRPGLVLDEQFF. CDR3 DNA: TGTGCCAGCAGCCGTCCGGGACTGGTTCTAGATGAGCAGTTCTTC.

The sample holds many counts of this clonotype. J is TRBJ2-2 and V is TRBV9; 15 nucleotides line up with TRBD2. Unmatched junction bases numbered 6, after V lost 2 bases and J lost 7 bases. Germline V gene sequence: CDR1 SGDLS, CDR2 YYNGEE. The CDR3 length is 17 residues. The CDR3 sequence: CASSVGGLAGGNGELFF. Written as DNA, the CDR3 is TGTGCCAGCAGCGTTGGTGGACTAGCGGGAGGGAACGGGGAGCTGTTTTTT.

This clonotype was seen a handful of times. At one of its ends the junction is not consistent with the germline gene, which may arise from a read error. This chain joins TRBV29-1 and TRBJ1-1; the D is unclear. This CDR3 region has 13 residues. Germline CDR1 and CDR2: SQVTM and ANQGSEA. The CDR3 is CSVGLTERTEVFF. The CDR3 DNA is TGCAGCGTTGGATTGACGGAGCGGACTGAAGTTTTCTTT.

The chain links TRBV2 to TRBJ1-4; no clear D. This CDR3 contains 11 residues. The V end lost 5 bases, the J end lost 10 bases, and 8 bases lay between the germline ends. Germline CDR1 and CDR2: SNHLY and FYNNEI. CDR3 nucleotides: TGTGCCAGCAGTACCACTGTAAAACTGTTTTTT. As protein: CASSTTVKLFF.

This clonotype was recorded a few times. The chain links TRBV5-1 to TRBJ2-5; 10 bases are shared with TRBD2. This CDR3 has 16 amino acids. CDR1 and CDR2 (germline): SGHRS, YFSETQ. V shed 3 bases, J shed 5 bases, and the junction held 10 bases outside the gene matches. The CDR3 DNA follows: TGCGCCAGCAGCTCAGTCCTAGCGGGAGACACGGAGACCCAGTACTTC. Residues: CASSSVLAGDTETQYF.

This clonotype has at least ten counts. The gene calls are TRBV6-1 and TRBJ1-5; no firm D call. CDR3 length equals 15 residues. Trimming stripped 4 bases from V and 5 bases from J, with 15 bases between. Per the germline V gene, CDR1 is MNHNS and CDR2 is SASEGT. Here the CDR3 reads CASSVRASAHQPQHF. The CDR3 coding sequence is TGTGCCAGCAGTGTGCGGGCAAGCGCCCATCAGCCCCAGCATTTT.

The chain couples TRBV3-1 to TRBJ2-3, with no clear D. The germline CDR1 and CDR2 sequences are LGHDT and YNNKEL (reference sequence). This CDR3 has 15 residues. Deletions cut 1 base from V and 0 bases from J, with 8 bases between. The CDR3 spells CASSQGLGSTDTQYF. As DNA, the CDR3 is TGTGCCAGCAGCCAAGGACTGGGGAGCACAGATACGCAGTATTTT.

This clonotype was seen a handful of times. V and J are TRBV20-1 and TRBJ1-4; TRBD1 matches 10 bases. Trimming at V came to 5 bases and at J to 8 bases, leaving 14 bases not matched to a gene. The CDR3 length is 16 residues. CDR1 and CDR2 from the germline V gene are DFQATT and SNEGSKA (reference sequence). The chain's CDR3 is CSALKDPGQGFEKLFF. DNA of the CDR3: TGCAGTGCTCTGAAAGACCCGGGACAGGGGTTCGAAAAACTGTTTTTT.

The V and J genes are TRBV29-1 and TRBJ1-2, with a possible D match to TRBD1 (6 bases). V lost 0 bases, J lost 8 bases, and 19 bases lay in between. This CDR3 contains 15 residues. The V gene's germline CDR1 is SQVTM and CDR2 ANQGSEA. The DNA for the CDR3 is TGCAGCGTTGAAGACAGGGGCCGCGGTTTGTCGGGCTACACCTTC. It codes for CSVEDRGRGLSGYTF.

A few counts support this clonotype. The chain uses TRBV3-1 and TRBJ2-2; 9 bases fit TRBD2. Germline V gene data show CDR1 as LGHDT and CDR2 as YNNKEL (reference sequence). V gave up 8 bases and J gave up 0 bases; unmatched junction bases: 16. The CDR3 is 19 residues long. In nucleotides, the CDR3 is TGTGCCAGCGGATCCGGGACTAGCCTGAGATGGCCGAACACCGGGGAGCTGTTTTTT. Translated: CASGSGTSLRWPNTGELFF.

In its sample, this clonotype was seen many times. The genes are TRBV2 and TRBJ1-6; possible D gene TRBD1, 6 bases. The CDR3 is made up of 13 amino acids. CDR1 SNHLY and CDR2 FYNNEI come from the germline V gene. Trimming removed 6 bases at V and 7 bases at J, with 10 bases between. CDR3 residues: CASRKTGNSPLHF. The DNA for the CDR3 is TGTGCCAGCAGGAAGACAGGAAATTCACCCCTCCACTTT.

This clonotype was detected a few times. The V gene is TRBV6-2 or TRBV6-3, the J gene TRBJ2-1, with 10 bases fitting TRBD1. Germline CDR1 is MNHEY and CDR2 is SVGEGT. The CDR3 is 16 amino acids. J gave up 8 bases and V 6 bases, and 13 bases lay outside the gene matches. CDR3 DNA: TGTGCCAGCAGAGGAGACGGGACAGGGGTAAGCTATGAGCAGTTCTTC. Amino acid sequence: CASRGDGTGVSYEQFF.

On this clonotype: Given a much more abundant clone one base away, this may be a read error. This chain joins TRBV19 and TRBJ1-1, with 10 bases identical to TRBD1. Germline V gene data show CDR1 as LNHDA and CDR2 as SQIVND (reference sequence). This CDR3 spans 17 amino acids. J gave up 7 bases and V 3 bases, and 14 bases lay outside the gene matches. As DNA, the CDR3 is TGTGCCAGTAGTATTAACCGGGACAGGGGTGTTGATAGTGAAGCTTTCTTT. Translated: CASSINRDRGVDSEAFF.